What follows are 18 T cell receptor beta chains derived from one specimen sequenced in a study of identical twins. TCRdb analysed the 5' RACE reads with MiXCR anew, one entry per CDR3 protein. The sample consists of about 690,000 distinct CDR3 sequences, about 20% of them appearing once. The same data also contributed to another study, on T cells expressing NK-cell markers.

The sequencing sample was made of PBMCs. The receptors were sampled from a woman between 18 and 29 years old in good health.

The CDR3 is CSVGLAEQYF. In nucleotides, the CDR3 is TGCAGCGTTGGGTTGGCCGAGCAGTACTTC. J is TRBJ2-7 and V is TRBV29-1; D not resolved. CDR1 is SQVTM, CDR2 ANQGSEA, per germline. Trimming stripped 4 bases from V and 6 bases from J, with 7 bases between. The CDR3 extends over 10 amino acids.

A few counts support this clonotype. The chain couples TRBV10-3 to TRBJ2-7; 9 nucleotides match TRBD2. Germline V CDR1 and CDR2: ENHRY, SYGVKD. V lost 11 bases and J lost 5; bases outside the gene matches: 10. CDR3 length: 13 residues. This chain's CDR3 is CAVWAGGSNEQYF. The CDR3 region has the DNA TGTGCCGTCTGGGCGGGAGGGTCCAACGAGCAGTACTTC.

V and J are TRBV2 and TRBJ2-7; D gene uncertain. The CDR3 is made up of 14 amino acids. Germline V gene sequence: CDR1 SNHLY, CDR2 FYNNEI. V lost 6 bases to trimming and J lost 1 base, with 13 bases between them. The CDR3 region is CASRKADLSYEQYF. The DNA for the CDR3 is TGTGCCAGCAGGAAGGCGGACCTATCCTACGAGCAGTACTTC.

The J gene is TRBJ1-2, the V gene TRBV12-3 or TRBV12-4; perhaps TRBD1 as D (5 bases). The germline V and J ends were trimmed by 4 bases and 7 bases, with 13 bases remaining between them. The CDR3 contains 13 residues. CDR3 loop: CASSSPGWSGYTF. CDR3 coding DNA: TGTGCCAGCAGTTCTCCAGGGTGGAGTGGCTACACCTTC.

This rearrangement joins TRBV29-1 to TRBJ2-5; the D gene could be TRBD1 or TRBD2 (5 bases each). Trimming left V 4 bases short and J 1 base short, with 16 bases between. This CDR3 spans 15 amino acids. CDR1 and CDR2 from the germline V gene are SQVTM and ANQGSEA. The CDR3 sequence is CSVGLPGRAQETQYF. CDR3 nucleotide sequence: TGCAGCGTTGGATTGCCGGGACGAGCCCAAGAGACCCAGTACTTC.

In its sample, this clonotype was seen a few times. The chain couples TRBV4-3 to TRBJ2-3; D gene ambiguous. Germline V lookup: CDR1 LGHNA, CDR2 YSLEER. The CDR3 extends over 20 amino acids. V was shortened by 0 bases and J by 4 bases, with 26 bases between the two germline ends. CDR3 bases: TGCGCCAGCAGCCAAGATATACCCCGGAGTATTAGTATACGGGCAGATACGCAGTATTTT. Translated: CASSQDIPRSISIRADTQYF.

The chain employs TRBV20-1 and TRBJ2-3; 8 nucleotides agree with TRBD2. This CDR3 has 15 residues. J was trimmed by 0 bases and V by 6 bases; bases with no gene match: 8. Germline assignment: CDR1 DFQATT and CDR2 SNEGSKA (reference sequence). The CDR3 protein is CSAVRLAYSTDTQYF. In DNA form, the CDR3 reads TGCAGTGCCGTCAGACTAGCGTATAGCACAGATACGCAGTATTTT.

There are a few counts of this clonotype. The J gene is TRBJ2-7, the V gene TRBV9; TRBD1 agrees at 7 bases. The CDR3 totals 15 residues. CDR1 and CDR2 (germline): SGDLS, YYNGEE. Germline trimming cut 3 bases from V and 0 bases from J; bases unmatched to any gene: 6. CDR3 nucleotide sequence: TGTGCCAGCAGCGCCGGGACAGTTCCCTCCTACGAGCAGTACTTC. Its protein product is CASSAGTVPSYEQYF. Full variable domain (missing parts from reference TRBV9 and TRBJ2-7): DSGVTQTPKHLITATGQRVTLRCSPRSGDLSVYWYQQSLDQGLQFLIQYYNGEERAKGNILERFSAQQFPDLHSELNLSSLELGDSALYFCASSAGTVPSYEQYFGPGTRLTVT.

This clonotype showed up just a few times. The CDR3 sequence: CASSAGGLGQFF. The CDR3 DNA follows: TGTGCCAGCAGCGCAGGGGGATTGGGGCAGTTCTTC. The chain couples TRBV9 to TRBJ2-1; 7 bases line up with TRBD1. This CDR3 region has 12 residues. J lost 12 bases, V lost 3 bases, and 6 bases had no gene match. The V gene's germline CDR1 is SGDLS and CDR2 YYNGEE.

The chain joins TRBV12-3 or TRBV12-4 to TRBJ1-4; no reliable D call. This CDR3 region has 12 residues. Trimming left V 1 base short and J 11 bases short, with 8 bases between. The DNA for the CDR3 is TGTGCCAGCAGTTTAGATCACGGGAAACTGTTTTTT. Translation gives CASSLDHGKLFF.

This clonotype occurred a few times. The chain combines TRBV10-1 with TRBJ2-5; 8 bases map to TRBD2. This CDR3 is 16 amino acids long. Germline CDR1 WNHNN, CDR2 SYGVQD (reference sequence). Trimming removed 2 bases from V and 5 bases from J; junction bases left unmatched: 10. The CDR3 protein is CASSETGTRTRETQYF. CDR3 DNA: TGCGCCAGCAGTGAGACCGGGACTAGAACCCGGGAGACCCAGTACTTC.

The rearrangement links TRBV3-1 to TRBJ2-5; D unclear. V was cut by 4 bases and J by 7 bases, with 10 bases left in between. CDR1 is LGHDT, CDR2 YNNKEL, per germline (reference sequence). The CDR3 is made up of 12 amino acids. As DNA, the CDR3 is TGTGCCAGCAGCCTTCCGACGGGGACCCAGTACTTC. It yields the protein CASSLPTGTQYF.

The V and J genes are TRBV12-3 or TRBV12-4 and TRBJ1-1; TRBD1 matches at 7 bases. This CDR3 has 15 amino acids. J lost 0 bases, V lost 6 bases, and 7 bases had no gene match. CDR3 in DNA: TGTGCCAGCAGCCGACAGGGCTTCATGAACACTGAAGCTTTCTTT. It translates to CASSRQGFMNTEAFF.

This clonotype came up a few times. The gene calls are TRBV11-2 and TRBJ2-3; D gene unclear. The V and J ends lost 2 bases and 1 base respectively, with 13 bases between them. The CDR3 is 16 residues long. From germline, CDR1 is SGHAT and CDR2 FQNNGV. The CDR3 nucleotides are TGTGCCAGCAGCTTAAGGGTAGAGTTGGGCACAGATACGCAGTATTTT. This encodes CASSLRVELGTDTQYF.

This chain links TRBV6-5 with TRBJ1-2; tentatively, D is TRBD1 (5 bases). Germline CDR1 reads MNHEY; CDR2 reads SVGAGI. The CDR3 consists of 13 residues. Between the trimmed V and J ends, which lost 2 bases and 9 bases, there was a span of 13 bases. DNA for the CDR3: TGTGCCAGCAGTTACCCCGGGCGGGGGAGCTACACCTTC. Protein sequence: CASSYPGRGSYTF.

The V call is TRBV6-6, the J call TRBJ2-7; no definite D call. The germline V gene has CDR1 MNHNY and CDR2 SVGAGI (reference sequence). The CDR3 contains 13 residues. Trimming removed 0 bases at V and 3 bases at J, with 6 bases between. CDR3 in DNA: TGTGCCAGCAGTTACTCGCTCAGCTACGAGCAGTACTTC. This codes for CASSYSLSYEQYF.

The CDR3 here is CSARDPGGVGNSPLHF. CDR3 nucleotide sequence: TGCAGTGCTAGAGATCCGGGTGGGGTTGGTAATTCACCCCTCCACTTT. V is TRBV20-1 and J is TRBJ1-6; D is unresolved. V was cut by 0 bases and J by 6 bases, with 15 bases left in between. The length of the CDR3 is 16 residues. Germline CDR1 DFQATT, CDR2 SNEGSKA (reference sequence).

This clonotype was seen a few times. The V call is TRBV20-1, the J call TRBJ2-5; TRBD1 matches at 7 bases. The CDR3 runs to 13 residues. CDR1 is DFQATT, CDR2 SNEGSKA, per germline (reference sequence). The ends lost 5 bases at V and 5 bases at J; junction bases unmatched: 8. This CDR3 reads CSAPDRASETQYF. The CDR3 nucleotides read TGCAGTGCTCCCGACAGGGCATCGGAGACCCAGTACTTC.